The rows below give T cell receptor beta chains drawn from one sample of a study of graft-versus-host responses after intestinal transplantation. TCRdb's copy holds only in-frame clones and misses some; the assay was immunoSEQ multiplex PCR. The table records just under 65,000 clones, 90% of them present only once. The antigens for these receptors are not known. Here the sequenced sample was unstimulated CD8+ T cells sorted from spleen or lymph node cells, taken before transplant. These receptors all come from a human donor who was the organ donor for an intestinal transplant. Both conserved end residues are part of each CDR3. The D gene is left open where the match is weak. A row's size may be missing; if present it is once, few, many or a size class.

j_call | clone_size | v_call | d_call | cdr3_nt | cdr3_aa
TRBJ2-1 | - | TRBV10-1 | - | TGCGCCAGCAGTGAGTCTCGACTAGGAGATGAGCAGTTCTTC | CASSESRLGDEQFF
TRBJ1-2 | - | TRBV19 | - | TGTGCCAGTAGTACTCACCGGGAAGTTAACTATGGCTACACCTTC | CASSTHREVNYGYTF
TRBJ2-7 | - | TRBV19 | TRBD2 | TGTGCCAGTCAAGCGGGGGCCCTACCAGTGTGGGAGCAGTACTTC | CASQAGALPVWEQYF
TRBJ1-5 | - | TRBV19 | - | TGTGCCAGTCACGCAGGGCTTTACTATAGCAATCAGCCCCAGCATTTT | CASHAGLYYSNQPQHF
TRBJ2-1 | - | TRBV6-6 | - | TGTGCCAGCAGTTGGAACGGGGATGGATACAATGAGCAGTTCTTC | CASSWNGDGYNEQFF
TRBJ1-5 | - | TRBV5-1 | - | TGCGCCAGCAGCTTGGGTGAGATTGCGGGCAATCAGCCCCAGCATTTT | CASSLGEIAGNQPQHF
TRBJ1-2 | - | TRBV13 | TRBD1 | TGTGCCAGCGGCATCCAGGGGGGACAAAACTATGGCTACACCTTC | CASGIQGGQNYGYTF
TRBJ2-2 | - | TRBV9 | TRBD1 | TGTGCCAGCAGCGTTTGGGGACAGGGGGCAACCGGGGAGCTGTTTTTT | CASSVWGQGATGELFF
TRBJ2-4 | - | TRBV19 | TRBD2 | TGTGCCAGTAGTAGGACTAGCGGGAGCCGGATTAAAAACATTCAGTACTTC | CASSRTSGSRIKNIQYF
TRBJ2-7 | - | TRBV27 | TRBD1 | TGTGCCAGCAGTTTATCCGGACAGGCGGTTCAGTACGAGCAGTACTTC | CASSLSGQAVQYEQYF
TRBJ1-2 | - | TRBV13 | TRBD1 | TGTGCCAGCACAAATAGAGGGGACAGTTTGAACTATGGCTACACCTTC | CASTNRGDSLNYGYTF
TRBJ1-5 | - | TRBV28 | TRBD1 | TGTGCCAGCAGCCCTCCGGGACAGGGGTCATATCAGCCCCAGCATTTT | CASSPPGQGSYQPQHF
TRBJ2-2 | - | TRBV6-4 | - | TGTGCCAGCAGTGCCCTAAGCGGTACTTACACCGGGGAGCTGTTTTTT | CASSALSGTYTGELFF
TRBJ2-7 | - | TRBV19 | TRBD2 | TGTGCCAGTAGTATAGGGACTAGCGCCTCCTACGAGCAGTACTTC | CASSIGTSASYEQYF
TRBJ1-1 | - | TRBV10-3 | - | TGTGCCATCACCCAACGGAGGAACACTGAAGCTTTCTTT | CAITQRRNTEAFF
TRBJ1-2 | - | TRBV30 | - | TGTGCCTGGAGCGACGGACTCGGAGGTGGCTACACCTTC | CAWSDGLGGGYTF
TRBJ2-1 | - | TRBV29-1 | TRBD2 | TGCAGCGATGTCCAGACTAGCGGGAGAGGAGGTGAGCAGTTCTTC | CSDVQTSGRGGEQFF
TRBJ2-7 | once | TRBV7-3 | - | TGTGCCAGCAGCTTAGGGCGCAGGGATGGATTCAGCGAGCAGTACTTC | CASSLGRRDGFSEQYF
TRBJ1-5 | - | TRBV5-6 | - | TGTGCCAGCAGCCCGCTAGGGGGAGCCCAGCATTTT | CASSPLGGAQHF
TRBJ2-2 | once | TRBV5-5 | TRBD1 | TGTGCCAGCAGCTTAGGACAGGGTGGAACCGGGGAGCTGTTTTTT | CASSLGQGGTGELFF
TRBJ2-1 | once | TRBV9 | - | TGTGCCAGCAGCGTAGGGTCAGCCTACAATGAGCAGTTCTTC | CASSVGSAYNEQFF